Sequencing of this T cell receptor (beta chain) was carried out in a study of T cell repertoires in cytomegalovirus infection. Study context: An indication of both CMV infection and matching HLA type came from public TCR beta signatures.

With regard to this clonotype: As yet, its antigen is unknown.

The trim removed 1 base at V and 4 bases at J, leaving 2 bases unmatched. Germline-derived CDR1 and CDR2 are MDHEN and SYDVKM. The CDR3 runs 15 residues. Using its own MiXCR run on the reads, TCRdb lists one record per CDR3 protein. The sample consists of under 450,000 distinct CDR3 sequences, roughly a third of them appearing once. This chain connects TRBV28 to TRBJ1-4; 8 nucleotides line up with TRBD1. The sample in question was cultured PBMCs, obtained from culture after CMV antigen stimulation. The TCR sequence derives from a human donor in good health (CMV status not recorded). Some clones in this sample may be carry-over from other donors' samples. CDR3 coding DNA: TGTGCCAGCAGTTTATACAGGGGGGTTAATGAAAAACTGTTTTTT. This sequence encodes CASSLYRGVNEKLFF.